This T cell receptor (beta chain) was identified in a study of T cell responses to AZD1222 COVID-19 vaccine. Germline-derived CDR1 and CDR2 are SGHTA and FQGTGA. Losses at the gene ends were 4 bases for V and 1 base for J; bases not matched to a gene: 7. There are 16 residues in the CDR3. This clone was observed a single time. No antigen is known for it. Clones were sequenced by immunoSEQ multiplex PCR, and TCRdb holds only the in-frame ones, with some missing. The sample lists over 150,000 clones, approximately 90% occurring once. General study results and limits: A mostly white British donor set with more females was recruited, and clonal diversity was possibly underestimated. Regions 160-218 and 743-854 held dominance among vaccine-associated CD4 TCRs, which spanned spike. After the peak T cell response, and only then, were repertoires sampled. Increases in Spike-specific TCR breadth and depth were seen after two AZD1222 doses.

This sequence was found in an adult who received the AZD1222 COVID-19 vaccine. The source material was peripheral blood, sampled 28 days after the second AZD1222 dose. The chain joins TRBV7-3 to TRBJ2-3, with TRBD2 identical over 8 bases. For the CDR3, the DNA is TGTGCCAGCAGCTCCACTAGCGGAGGGGGCACAGATACGCAGTATTTT. Translating gives CASSSTSGGGTDTQYF.